One and the same sample provided the 13 T cell receptor beta chains below, sequenced in a study of tumor-infiltrating lymphocytes in primary liver carcinoma. A constant-region primer primed TCR beta cDNA synthesis from about 490 ng of total RNA. A slightly modified ARM-PCR protocol with three nested multiplex PCR rounds produced these TCR beta libraries. TRBV1-TRBV30 forward primers paired with a C-beta reverse primer drove the first two PCR rounds, ten to eleven cycles each. TCRdb re-analysed the multiplex PCR reads in MiXCR, keeping a single row per CDR3 protein. The sample holds some 38,000 distinct CDR3 sequences, less than 85% seen once. Between roughly 17 and 33 mg of unsorted bulk tissue served as the source from which RNA and DNA were co-extracted. The specimen sequenced was liver tumor tissue from sampling region 4. Stated subset: tumor region T4, right-lateral pole. These receptors came from a man aged 35-49 years with primary liver carcinoma and hepatitis B virus infection.

In regard to this clonotype: An end of the junction differs from the germline gene, which may be a read error. This sequence joins TRBV5-1 and TRBJ2-3; D perhaps matches TRBD2 (6 bases). This CDR3 is built from 16 residues. Germline-derived CDR1 and CDR2 are SGHRS and YFSETQ. The CDR3 DNA reads as TGCGCAAGCAGCTCCTTAGCGGAGTTTAGCAAAGATACGCAGTATTTT. It translates to CASSSLAEFSKDTQYF.

Concerning this clonotype itself: Since a much larger clone is just one base distant, this may be a read error. The chain is built from TRBV7-2 and TRBJ2-7; D remains unclear. This CDR3 is 12 amino acids long. V was trimmed by 0 bases and J by 6 bases, leaving 6 bases between them. Germline V gives CDR1 SGHTA, CDR2 FQGNSA. The CDR3 DNA is TGTGCCAGCAGCTTAGCTAGGGTCGAGCAGTACTTC. This sequence encodes CASSLARVEQYF.

In regard to this clonotype: Relative to the germline gene, one junction end is altered; a read error may explain this. The V gene is TRBV6-1, the J gene TRBJ2-1; 12 nucleotides align to TRBD2. The CDR3 is made up of 16 amino acids. Germline V lookup: CDR1 MNHNS, CDR2 SASEGT. This CDR3 reads CASSTLTSGRSHEHFF. CDR3 sequence (DNA): TGTGCCAGTAGTACCTTGACTAGCGGGAGAAGCCATGAGCATTTCTTC.

For this clonotype: Germline and junction disagree at one end, which may indicate a read error. V is TRBV11-3 and J is TRBJ2-1, with D perhaps matching TRBD1 (6 bases). Germline V gives CDR1 SGHNT, CDR2 YENEEA. The CDR3 spans 14 residues. CDR3 sequence: CASSVRGRDNEKFF. The CDR3 nucleotides are TGTGCCAGCAGCGTAAGAGGACGGGACAATGAGAAGTTCTTC.

By share of the sample, this clonotype is medium-sized. The chain recombines TRBV12-3 or TRBV12-4 with TRBJ2-1; the D is unclear. CDR3 size: 12 residues. V lost 4 bases, J lost 6 bases, and 7 bases lay in between. The CDR3 sequence: CASSWHINEQFF. CDR3 DNA sequence: TGTGCCAGCAGTTGGCACATCAATGAGCAGTTCTTC.

A word on this clonotype: A junction boundary mismatches the germline segment, possibly from a read error. The chain joins TRBV11-1 to TRBJ1-2; TRBD1 agrees at 9 bases. The length of the CDR3 is 15 residues. Germline V gene lookup returns CDR1 SGHAT and CDR2 FQDESV (reference sequence). The CDR3 protein is CASSCDRGANYGYAF. The CDR3 DNA reads as TGTGCAAGCAGCTGCGACAGGGGGGCGAACTATGGCTACGCCTTC.

Note on this clonotype: One end of the junction fails to match germline, which may point to a read error. The chain links TRBV5-1 to TRBJ2-5; D unclear. The length of the CDR3 is 15 residues. Germline values: CDR1 SGHRS, CDR2 YFSETQ. CDR3 in DNA: TGCACCAGCAGCTTGGTAGGGTTTGGGTCGGAGACCCAGTACTTC. Protein sequence: CTSSLVGFGSETQYF.

A remark on this clonotype: A read error may produce the germline difference seen at one junction end. The chain has TRBV5-8 and TRBJ2-7, with a tentative D call TRBD2 (6 bases). This CDR3 is 16 amino acids long. Germline values: CDR1 SGHTS, CDR2 YDEGEE. For the CDR3, the DNA is TGCGTCAGCAGCTTGTCACTAACGGGAATCGGGAGCGAGCAGTACTTC. Translating gives CVSSLSLTGIGSEQYF. The whole variable domain, remainder taken from reference TRBV5-8 and TRBJ2-7, is EAGVTQSPTHLIKTRGQQATLRCSPISGHTSVYWYQQALGLGLQFLLWYDEGEERNRGNFPPRFSGRQFPNYSSELNVNALELEDSALYLCVSSLSLTGIGSEQYFGPGTRLTVT.

Concerning this clonotype: Germline and junction disagree at one end, which may indicate a read error. The chain links TRBV13 to TRBJ2-1, with D hard to call. Looked up from germline, CDR1 is PRHDT and CDR2 is FYEKMQ (reference sequence). CDR3 length: 11 amino acids. This CDR3 is CVSSLNDGQFF. In nucleotides, the CDR3 is TGTGTCAGCAGCTTAAATGATGGGCAATTCTTC.

This clonotype appeared once. A read error may produce the germline difference seen at one junction end. The chain has TRBV29-1 and TRBJ1-1; D unclear. The V gene's germline CDR1 is SQVTM and CDR2 ANQGSEA. This CDR3 comprises 15 residues. This CDR3 is CSVGPRWSMVAEAIF. For the CDR3, the DNA is TGCAGCGTTGGTCCAAGGTGGAGTATGGTCGCTGAAGCTATCTTT.

This clonotype was found once. The final CDR3 position lacks the conserved phenylalanine or tryptophan, pointing to a likely read error. The CDR3 sequence is CASSILGRGDQLQHI. As DNA, the CDR3 is TGTGCCAGCAGCATCTTGGGCAGGGGCGATCAACTCCAGCATATT. The chain recombines TRBV5-6 with TRBJ1-5; tentatively, D is TRBD1 (6 bases). CDR1 and CDR2 (germline): SGHDT, YYEEEE. V lost 4 bases and J 12 bases, leaving 23 bases between the germline ends. CDR3 length equals 15 residues.

This clonotype was counted ten times or more. This CDR3 is CAGRYLLRRNTGELFF. The CDR3, as DNA: TGTGCCGGCCGATATCTGTTAAGGAGAAACACCGGGGAGCTGTTTTTT. V is TRBV21-1 and J is TRBJ2-2. TRBV21-1 is reported as a pseudogene. The CDR3 has 16 residues.

With regard to this clonotype: At one end the junction does not follow the germline gene, possibly because of a read error. The rearrangement links TRBV11-3 to TRBJ2-1; no reliable D call. The germline V gene has CDR1 SGHNT and CDR2 YENEEA. The CDR3 has 13 amino acids. This chain's CDR3 is CTSLGVSNNEQFF. The CDR3 DNA is TGTACCAGCTTAGGCGTCTCGAACAATGAGCAGTTCTTC.